Listed here are 13 T cell receptor beta chains from one sample, sequenced in a study of cytomegalovirus exposure and HLA in healthy donors. 60 Vbeta and 13 Jbeta primers were used in PCR. Sequencing was performed with immunoSEQ multiplex PCR; in TCRdb, only in-frame clones are kept and a portion is missing. The profile shows tens of thousands of clones, 75% of them singletons. The material sequenced was PBMCs. These receptors were taken from a man between 65 and 85 years old in good health and CMV-seronegative.

J is TRBJ1-1 and V is TRBV12-5, with 10 nucleotides matching TRBD1. The CDR3 consists of 19 residues. V was clipped by 0 bases and J by 0 bases; unmatched bases: 10. Germline CDR1 is LGHNT and CDR2 is FRNRAP. CDR3 in amino acids: CASGLVPGQGFNMNTEAFF. In DNA, the CDR3 is TGTGCTAGTGGTTTGGTACCGGGACAGGGGTTTAACATGAACACTGAAGCTTTCTTT.

The chain links TRBV6-5 to TRBJ1-5; 7 bases line up with TRBD1. After removal of 6 bases from V and 6 bases from J, the junction contained 8 bases not matched to a gene. CDR1 and CDR2 from the germline V gene are MNHEY and SVGAGI. The length of the CDR3 is 14 residues. CDR3 sequence (DNA): TGTGCCAGCAGGGAGACAGGGCGAGGTCAGCCCCAGCATTTT. It codes for CASRETGRGQPQHF.

The rearrangement links TRBV11-2 to TRBJ2-7, with 10 nucleotides matching TRBD1. The CDR3 is 15 residues long. Losses at the gene ends were 4 bases for V and 5 bases for J; bases not matched to a gene: 8. Per germline, CDR1 SGHAT and CDR2 FQNNGV. CDR3 sequence (DNA): TGTGCCAGCAGCTCCGACAGGGGGCTAAGAGACGAGCAGTACTTC. It specifies CASSSDRGLRDEQYF.

This rearrangement joins TRBV5-8 to TRBJ2-1; 13 positions match TRBD2. This CDR3 contains 17 residues. V lost 4 bases and J lost 6; bases outside the gene matches: 10. CDR1 SGHTS and CDR2 YDEGEE come from the germline V gene. CDR3 residues: CASSILAGGPSGNEQFF. The CDR3 DNA follows: TGTGCCAGCAGCATACTAGCGGGAGGGCCGAGCGGCAATGAGCAGTTCTTC.

This clone was observed a handful of times. The CDR3 reads CASTTGGGDSYEQYF. The DNA for the CDR3 is TGTGCCAGCACTACGGGGGGCGGAGACTCCTACGAGCAGTACTTC. The chain carries TRBV6-1 and TRBJ2-7, with D possibly TRBD2 on 7 matching bases. Germline V gene sequence: CDR1 MNHNS, CDR2 SASEGT. V lost 7 bases, J lost 0 bases, and 16 bases lay in between. The length of the CDR3 is 15 residues.

This rearrangement joins TRBV2 to TRBJ1-4; TRBD1 is a possible D gene (5 bases). Germline CDR1 reads SNHLY; CDR2 reads FYNNEI. CDR3 length: 15 amino acids. The V gene lost 7 bases and the J gene lost 8 bases, with 20 bases spanning the gap. CDR3 bases: TGTGCCAGCATCCTCATCATTTCGGGGGGAGAAAAACTGTTTTTT. Translating gives CASILIISGGEKLFF.

The chain links TRBV15 to TRBJ1-5; D call uncertain. Germline V gene sequence: CDR1 LNHNV, CDR2 YYDKDF (reference sequence). V was pared by 3 bases and J by 4 bases, with 13 bases between. This CDR3 comprises 15 residues. CDR3 sequence reads: CATSSLGTRNQPQHF. The DNA for the CDR3 is TGTGCCACCAGCAGCCTGGGCACTCGGAATCAGCCCCAGCATTTT.

For this clone: Sequence at one end of the junction differs from germline and may be a read error. The rearrangement joins TRBV7-7 to TRBJ1-2, with 8 positions matching TRBD1. CDR3 size: 13 residues. Germline CDR1 SSHAT, CDR2 FNYEAQ (reference sequence). In DNA form, the CDR3 reads TGTGCTAGCAGCCCAGGACAGGGCTATGGCTACACCTTC. As protein: CASSPGQGYGYTF.

The rearrangement joins TRBV2 to TRBJ2-1; D is perhaps TRBD1 (6 bases). Germline assignment: CDR1 SNHLY and CDR2 FYNNEI. The CDR3 is 14 amino acids. Trimming removed 0 bases at V and 9 bases at J, with 12 bases between. CDR3 in amino acids: CASSEAGAYGEQFF. The CDR3, as DNA: TGTGCCAGCAGTGAAGCGGGGGCATATGGTGAGCAGTTCTTC.

The chain combines TRBV4-2 with TRBJ2-1; 8 bases line up with TRBD1. This CDR3 comprises 17 residues. The junction had 9 bases not matched to a gene; V was cut back by 1 base and J by 4 bases. Germline values: CDR1 LGHNA, CDR2 YNFKEQ. The CDR3 DNA reads TGTGCCAGCAGCCAAGCCGGTCAGGGGGCAACGTACAATGAGCAGTTCTTC. As protein: CASSQAGQGATYNEQFF.

The chain joins TRBV27 to TRBJ2-1; TRBD2 is a possible D gene (7 bases). The CDR3 length is 12 residues. Germline V lookup: CDR1 MNHEY, CDR2 SMNVEV (reference sequence). V lost 7 bases and J 10 bases, leaving 14 bases between the germline ends. CDR3 bases: TGTGCCAGCACCTTGACGGGGGGCGAGCAGTTCTTC. This sequence encodes CASTLTGGEQFF.

Written as DNA, the CDR3 is TGTGCCAGCAGTTATTCCCCAGCGGGAGTCCCAGATACGCAGTATTTT. Translated, it gives CASSYSPAGVPDTQYF. V and J are TRBV6-5 and TRBJ2-3, with 8 bases matching TRBD2. There are 16 residues in the CDR3. J lost 4 bases, V lost 3 bases, and 9 bases had no gene match. Germline CDR1 MNHEY, CDR2 SVGAGI.

The rearrangement links TRBV5-1 to TRBJ2-2; perhaps TRBD1 as D (6 bases). Germline V gives CDR1 SGHRS, CDR2 YFSETQ. V lost 3 bases to trimming and J lost 5 bases, with 11 bases between them. CDR3 length equals 14 residues. The CDR3 region has the DNA TGCGCCAGCAGCTCGGACAGCTTGACCGGGGAGCTGTTTTTT. Translation: CASSSDSLTGELFF.